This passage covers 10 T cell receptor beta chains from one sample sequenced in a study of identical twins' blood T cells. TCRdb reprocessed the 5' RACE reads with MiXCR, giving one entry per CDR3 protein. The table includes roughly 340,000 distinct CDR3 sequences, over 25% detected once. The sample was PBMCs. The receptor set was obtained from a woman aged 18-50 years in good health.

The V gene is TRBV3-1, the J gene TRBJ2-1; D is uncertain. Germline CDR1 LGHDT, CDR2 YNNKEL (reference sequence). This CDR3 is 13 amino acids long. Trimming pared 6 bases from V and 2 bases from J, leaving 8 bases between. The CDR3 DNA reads TGTGCCAGCAGGAGCCCCCCCTACAATGAGCAGTTCTTC. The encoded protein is CASRSPPYNEQFF.

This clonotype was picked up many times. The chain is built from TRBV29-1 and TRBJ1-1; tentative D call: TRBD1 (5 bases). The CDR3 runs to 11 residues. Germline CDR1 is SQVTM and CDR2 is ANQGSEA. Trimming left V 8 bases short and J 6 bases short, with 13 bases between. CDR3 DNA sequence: TGCAGCTCGATGCGGGGCGCTGAAGCTTTCTTT. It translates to CSSMRGAEAFF.

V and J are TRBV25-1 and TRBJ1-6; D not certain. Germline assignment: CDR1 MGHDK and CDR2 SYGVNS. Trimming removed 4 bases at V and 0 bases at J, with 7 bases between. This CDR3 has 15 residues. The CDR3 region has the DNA TGTGCCAGCAGTGGCGGAAGCTCCTATAATTCACCCCTCCACTTT. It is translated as CASSGGSSYNSPLHF.

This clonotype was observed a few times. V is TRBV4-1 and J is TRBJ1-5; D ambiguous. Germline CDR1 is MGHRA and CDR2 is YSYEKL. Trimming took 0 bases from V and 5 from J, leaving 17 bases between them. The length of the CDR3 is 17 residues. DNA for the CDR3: TGCGCCAGCAGCCAAGATCCTTACGGGGTCCAGTATCAGCCCCAGCATTTT. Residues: CASSQDPYGVQYQPQHF.

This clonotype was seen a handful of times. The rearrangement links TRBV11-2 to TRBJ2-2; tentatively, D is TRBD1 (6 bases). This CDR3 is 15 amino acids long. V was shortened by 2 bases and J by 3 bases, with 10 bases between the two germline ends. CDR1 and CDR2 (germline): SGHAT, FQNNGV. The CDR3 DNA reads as TGTGCCAGCAGCTTAACGACAGGCTACACCGGGGAGCTGTTTTTT. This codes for CASSLTTGYTGELFF.

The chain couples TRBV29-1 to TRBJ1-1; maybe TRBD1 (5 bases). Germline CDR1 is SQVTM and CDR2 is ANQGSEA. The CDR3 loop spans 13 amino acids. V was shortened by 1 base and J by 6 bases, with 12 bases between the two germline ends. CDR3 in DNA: TGCAGCGTTGAAGGGAGATGGGGCGCTGAAGCTTTCTTT. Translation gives CSVEGRWGAEAFF.

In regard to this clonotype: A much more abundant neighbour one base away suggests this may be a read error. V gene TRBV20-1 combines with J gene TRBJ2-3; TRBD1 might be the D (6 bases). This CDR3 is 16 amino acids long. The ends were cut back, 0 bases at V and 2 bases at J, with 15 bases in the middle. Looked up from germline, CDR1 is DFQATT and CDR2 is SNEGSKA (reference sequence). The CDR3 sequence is CSARDRYREFTDTQYF. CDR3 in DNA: TGCAGTGCTAGAGACCGATACAGGGAATTCACAGATACGCAGTATTTT.

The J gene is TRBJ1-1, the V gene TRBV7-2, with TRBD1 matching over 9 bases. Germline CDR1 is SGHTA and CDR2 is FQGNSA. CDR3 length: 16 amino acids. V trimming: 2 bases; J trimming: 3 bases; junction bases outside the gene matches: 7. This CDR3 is CASSLWGQGGYTEAFF. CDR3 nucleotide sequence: TGTGCCAGCAGCTTATGGGGACAGGGAGGGTACACTGAAGCTTTCTTT.

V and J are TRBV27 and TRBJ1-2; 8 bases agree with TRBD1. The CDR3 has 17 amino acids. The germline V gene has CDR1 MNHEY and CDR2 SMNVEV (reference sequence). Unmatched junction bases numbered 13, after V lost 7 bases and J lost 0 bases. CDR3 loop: CASTTRGGQEANYGYTF. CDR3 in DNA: TGTGCCAGCACCACTAGAGGGGGACAGGAAGCTAACTATGGCTACACCTTC.

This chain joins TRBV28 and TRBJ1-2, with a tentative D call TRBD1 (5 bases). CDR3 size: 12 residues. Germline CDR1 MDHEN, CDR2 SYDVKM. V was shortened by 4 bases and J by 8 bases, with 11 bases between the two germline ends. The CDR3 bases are TGTGCCAGCAGTTGGGGGAGTGAGGGCTACACCTTC. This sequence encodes CASSWGSEGYTF.